A selection of T cell receptor beta chains follows, all from one sample in a study of blood T cell repertoires in COVID-19. Assay: immunoSEQ multiplex PCR; the TCRdb copy retains only in-frame clones and omits some. The data hold under 200,000 clones, with roughly 80% observed a single time. The sample consisted of peripheral blood. These receptors all come from a man aged 55-75 years with acute or convalescent COVID-19. Each CDR3 is given without its conserved first and last residue. The order of the fields is CDR3 length, clone size, J gene, V gene, CDR3 protein. The listing skips clone size in some rows; elsewhere it reads once, few, many or a size class.

13,once,TRBJ2-5,TRBV5-8,ASSLGQGGQETQY
14,few,TRBJ2-2,TRBV9,ASSDSSGSNTGELF
13,.,TRBJ1-5,TRBV9,ASSVGGDVDQPQH
12,.,TRBJ2-7,TRBV6-2/TRBV6-3,ASSTLAGVYEQY
13,once,TRBJ2-5,TRBV14,ASSPRTGSQETQY
17,.,TRBJ1-5,TRBV19,ASSMNVWVGTGGNQPQH
11,.,TRBJ2-5,TRBV29-1,SVEPGIQETQY
14,.,TRBJ2-3,TRBV30,AWSNGQGVYLDTQY
11,.,TRBJ2-7,TRBV5-5,ASSLERGYEQY
11,few,TRBJ1-4,TRBV11-2,ASSSQGREKLF
15,.,TRBJ1-2,TRBV19,ASSIEAGAALNYGYT
14,.,TRBJ1-5,TRBV27,ASSLSAPGAGQPQH
15,.,TRBJ2-2,TRBV4-2,ASSPQAGTSDTGELF
15,.,TRBJ2-3,TRBV6-2/TRBV6-3,ASSYIPSGGSTDTQY
12,.,TRBJ2-3,TRBV30,ACSLAGGTDTQY
13,.,TRBJ2-1,TRBV21-1,ASSNLGGVDNEQF
11,.,TRBJ1-1,TRBV6-1,ASSDRANTEAF
11,.,TRBJ1-1,TRBV2,ASSVGTVAEAF
12,once,TRBJ1-2,TRBV29-1,SVDTGRISYGYT
12,.,TRBJ1-1,TRBV5-1,ASSKQTGNTEAF
15,.,TRBJ2-2,TRBV3-1/TRBV3-2,ASSQKAGRPNTGELF
11,.,TRBJ1-6,TRBV28,ASSLQGRSPLH
14,.,TRBJ1-3,TRBV6-5,ASSYSLRNSGNTIY
12,.,TRBJ2-5,TRBV2,ASIGGAYQETQY
12,.,TRBJ2-4,TRBV5-4,ASSPNWDRNIQY
14,few,TRBJ2-2,TRBV3-1/TRBV3-2,ASSHQGRANTGELF
13,.,TRBJ2-7,TRBV7-2,ASSSTRDSAYEQY
12,.,TRBJ1-6,TRBV11-3,ASSLGGTNSPLH
10,.,TRBJ2-3,TRBV27,AIGQGGDTQY